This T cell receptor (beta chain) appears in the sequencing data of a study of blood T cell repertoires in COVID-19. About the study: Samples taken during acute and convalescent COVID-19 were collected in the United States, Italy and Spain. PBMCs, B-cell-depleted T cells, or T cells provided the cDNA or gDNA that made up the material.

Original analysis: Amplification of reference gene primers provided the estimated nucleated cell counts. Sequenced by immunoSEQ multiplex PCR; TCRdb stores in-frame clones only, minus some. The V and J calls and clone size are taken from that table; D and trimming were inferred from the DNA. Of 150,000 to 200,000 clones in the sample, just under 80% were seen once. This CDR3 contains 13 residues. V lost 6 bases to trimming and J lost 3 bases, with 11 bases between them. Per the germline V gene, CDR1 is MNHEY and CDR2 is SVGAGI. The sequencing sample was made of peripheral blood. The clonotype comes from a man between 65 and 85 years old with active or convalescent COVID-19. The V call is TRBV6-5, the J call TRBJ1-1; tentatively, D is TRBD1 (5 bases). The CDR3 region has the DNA TGTGCCAGCAGGGGGCAAGGGTACACTGAAGCTTTCTTT. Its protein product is CASRGQGYTEAFF.